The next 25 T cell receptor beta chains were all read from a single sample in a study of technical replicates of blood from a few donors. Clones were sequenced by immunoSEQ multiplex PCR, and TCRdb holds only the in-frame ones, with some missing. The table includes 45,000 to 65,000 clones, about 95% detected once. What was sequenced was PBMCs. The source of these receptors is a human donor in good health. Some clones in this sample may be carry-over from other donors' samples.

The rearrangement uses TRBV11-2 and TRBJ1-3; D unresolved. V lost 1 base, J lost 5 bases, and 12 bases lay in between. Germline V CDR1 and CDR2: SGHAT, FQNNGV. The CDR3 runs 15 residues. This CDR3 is CASSLGVSSRNTIYF. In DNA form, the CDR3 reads TGTGCCAGCAGCTTAGGAGTCTCCTCACGAAACACCATATATTTT.

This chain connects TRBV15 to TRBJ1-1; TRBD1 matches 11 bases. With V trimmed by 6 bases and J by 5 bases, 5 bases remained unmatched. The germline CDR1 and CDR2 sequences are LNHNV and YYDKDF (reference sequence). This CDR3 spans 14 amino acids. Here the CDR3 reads CATRRTGGNTEAFF. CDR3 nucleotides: TGTGCCACCAGGCGGACAGGGGGCAATACTGAAGCTTTCTTT.

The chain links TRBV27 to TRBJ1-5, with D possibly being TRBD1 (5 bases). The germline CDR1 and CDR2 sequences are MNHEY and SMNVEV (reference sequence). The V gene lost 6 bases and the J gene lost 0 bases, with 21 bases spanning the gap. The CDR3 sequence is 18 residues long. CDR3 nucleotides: TGTGCCAGCAGACTTAATGGGGCTGACAGTGATAGCAATCAGCCCCAGCATTTT. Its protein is CASRLNGADSDSNQPQHF.

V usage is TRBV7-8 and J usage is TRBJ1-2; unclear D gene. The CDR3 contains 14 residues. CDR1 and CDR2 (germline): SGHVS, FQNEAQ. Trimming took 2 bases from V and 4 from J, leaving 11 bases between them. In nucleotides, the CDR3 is TGTGCCAGCAGCTTACATCCAATGGCCTATGGCTACACCTTC. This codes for CASSLHPMAYGYTF.

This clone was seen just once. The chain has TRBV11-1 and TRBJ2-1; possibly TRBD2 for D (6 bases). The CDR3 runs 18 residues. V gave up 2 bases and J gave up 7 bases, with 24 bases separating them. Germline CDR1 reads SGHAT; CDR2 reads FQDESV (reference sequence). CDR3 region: CASSLSRGRGGARNEQFF. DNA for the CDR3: TGTGCCAGCAGCTTAAGTCGCGGTCGAGGAGGGGCGAGGAATGAGCAGTTCTTC.

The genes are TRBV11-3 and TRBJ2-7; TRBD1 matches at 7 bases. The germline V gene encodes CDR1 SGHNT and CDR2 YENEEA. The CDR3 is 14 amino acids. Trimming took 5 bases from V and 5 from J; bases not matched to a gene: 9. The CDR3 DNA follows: TGTGCCAGCAGCCCAACAACAGGGGCCCACGAGCAGTACTTC. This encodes CASSPTTGAHEQYF.

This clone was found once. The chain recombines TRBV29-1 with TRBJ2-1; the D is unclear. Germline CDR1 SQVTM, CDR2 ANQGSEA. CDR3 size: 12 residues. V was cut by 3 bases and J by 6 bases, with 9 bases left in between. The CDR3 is CSVDGEANEQFF. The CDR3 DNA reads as TGCAGCGTTGACGGCGAGGCCAATGAGCAGTTCTTC.

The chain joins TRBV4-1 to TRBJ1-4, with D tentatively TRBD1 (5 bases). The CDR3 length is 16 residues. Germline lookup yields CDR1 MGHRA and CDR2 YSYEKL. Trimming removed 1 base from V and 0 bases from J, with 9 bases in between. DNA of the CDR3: TGCGCCAGCAGCCAAGTCCCCAGGGCAACTAATGAAAAACTGTTTTTT. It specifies CASSQVPRATNEKLFF.

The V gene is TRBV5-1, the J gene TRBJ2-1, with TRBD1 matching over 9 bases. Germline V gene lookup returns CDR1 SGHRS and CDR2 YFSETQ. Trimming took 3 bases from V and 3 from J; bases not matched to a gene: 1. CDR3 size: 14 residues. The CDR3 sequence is CASSSTGGYNEQFF. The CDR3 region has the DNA TGCGCCAGCAGCTCGACAGGGGGCTACAATGAGCAGTTCTTC.

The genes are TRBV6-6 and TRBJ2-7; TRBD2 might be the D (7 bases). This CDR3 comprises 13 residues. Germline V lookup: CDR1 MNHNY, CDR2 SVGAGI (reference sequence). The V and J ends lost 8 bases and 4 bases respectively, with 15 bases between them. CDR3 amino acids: CASWGGAGYEQYF. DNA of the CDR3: TGTGCCAGCTGGGGGGGCGCGGGGTACGAGCAGTACTTC.

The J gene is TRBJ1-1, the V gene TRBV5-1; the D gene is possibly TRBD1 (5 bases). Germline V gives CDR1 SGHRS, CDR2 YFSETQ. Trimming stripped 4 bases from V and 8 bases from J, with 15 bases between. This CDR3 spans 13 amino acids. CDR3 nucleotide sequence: TGCGCCAGCAGCGTAACCAGGGTCTCCGAAGCTTTCTTT. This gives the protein CASSVTRVSEAFF.

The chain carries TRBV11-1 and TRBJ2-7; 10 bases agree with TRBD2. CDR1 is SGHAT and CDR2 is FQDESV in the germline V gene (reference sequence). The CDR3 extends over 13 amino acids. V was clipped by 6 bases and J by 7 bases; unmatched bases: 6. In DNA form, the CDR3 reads TGTGCCAGCAGACTAGCGGGGAATGGTGAGCAGTACTTC. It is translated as CASRLAGNGEQYF.

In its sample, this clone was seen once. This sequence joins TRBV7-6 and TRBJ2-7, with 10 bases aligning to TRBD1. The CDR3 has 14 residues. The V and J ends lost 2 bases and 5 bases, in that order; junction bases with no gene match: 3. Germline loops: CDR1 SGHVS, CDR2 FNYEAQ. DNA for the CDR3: TGTGCCAGCAGCTTAAGGACAGGGGGGGACGAGCAGTACTTC. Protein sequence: CASSLRTGGDEQYF.

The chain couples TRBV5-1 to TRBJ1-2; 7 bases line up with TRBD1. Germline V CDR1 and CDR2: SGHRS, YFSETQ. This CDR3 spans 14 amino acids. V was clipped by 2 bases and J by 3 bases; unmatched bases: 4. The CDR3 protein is CASSFAGTDYGYTF. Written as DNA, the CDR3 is TGCGCCAGCAGCTTCGCCGGGACAGACTATGGCTACACCTTC.

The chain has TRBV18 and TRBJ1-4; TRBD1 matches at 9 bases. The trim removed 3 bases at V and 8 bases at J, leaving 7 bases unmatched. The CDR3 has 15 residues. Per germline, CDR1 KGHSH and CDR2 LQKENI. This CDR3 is CASSPPGQGHEKLFF. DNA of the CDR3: TGTGCCAGCTCACCCCCGGGACAGGGACACGAAAAACTGTTTTTT.

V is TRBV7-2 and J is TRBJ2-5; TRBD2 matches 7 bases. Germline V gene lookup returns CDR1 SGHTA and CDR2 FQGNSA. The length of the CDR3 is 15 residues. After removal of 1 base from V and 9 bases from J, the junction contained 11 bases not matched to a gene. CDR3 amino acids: CASSLETGGRGAQYF. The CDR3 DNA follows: TGTGCCAGCAGCTTAGAAACGGGAGGCCGCGGGGCCCAGTACTTC.

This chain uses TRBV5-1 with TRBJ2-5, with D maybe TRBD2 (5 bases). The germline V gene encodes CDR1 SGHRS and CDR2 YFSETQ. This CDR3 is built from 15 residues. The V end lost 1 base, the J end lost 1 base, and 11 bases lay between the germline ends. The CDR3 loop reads CASSLTASGQETQYF. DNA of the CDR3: TGCGCCAGCAGCTTGACGGCGAGCGGCCAAGAGACCCAGTACTTC.

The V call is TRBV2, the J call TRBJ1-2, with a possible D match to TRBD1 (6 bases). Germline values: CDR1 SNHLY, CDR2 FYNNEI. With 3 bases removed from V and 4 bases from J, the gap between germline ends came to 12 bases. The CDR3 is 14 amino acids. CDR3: CASSDFRGSYGYTF. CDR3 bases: TGTGCCAGCAGTGATTTCAGGGGAAGCTATGGCTACACCTTC.

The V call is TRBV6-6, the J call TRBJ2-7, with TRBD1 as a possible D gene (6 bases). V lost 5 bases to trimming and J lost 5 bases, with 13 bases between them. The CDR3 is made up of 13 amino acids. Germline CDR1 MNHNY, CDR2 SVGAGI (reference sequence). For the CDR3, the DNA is TGTGCCAGCAGTCCATCAGGGGTCCACGAGCAGTACTTC. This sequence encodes CASSPSGVHEQYF.

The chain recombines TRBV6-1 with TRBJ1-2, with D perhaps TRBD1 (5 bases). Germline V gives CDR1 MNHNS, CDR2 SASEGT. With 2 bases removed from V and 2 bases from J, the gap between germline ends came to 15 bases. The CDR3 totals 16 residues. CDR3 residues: CASSEMGDGGNYGYTF. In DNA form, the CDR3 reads TGTGCCAGCAGTGAAATGGGGGACGGGGGAAACTATGGCTACACCTTC.

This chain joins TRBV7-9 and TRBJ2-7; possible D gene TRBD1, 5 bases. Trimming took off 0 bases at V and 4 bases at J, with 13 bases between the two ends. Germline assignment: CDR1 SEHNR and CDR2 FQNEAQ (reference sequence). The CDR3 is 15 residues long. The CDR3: CASSLASGFGYEQYF. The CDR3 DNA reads TGTGCCAGCAGCTTAGCGTCAGGGTTTGGGTACGAGCAGTACTTC.

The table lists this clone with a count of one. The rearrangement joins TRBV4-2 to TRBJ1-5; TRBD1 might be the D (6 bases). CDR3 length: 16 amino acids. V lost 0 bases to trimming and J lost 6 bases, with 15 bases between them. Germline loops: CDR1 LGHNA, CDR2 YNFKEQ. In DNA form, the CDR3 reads TGTGCCAGCAGCCAAGATTTAGGGGGGGGAGGTCAGCCCCAGCATTTT. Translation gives CASSQDLGGGGQPQHF.

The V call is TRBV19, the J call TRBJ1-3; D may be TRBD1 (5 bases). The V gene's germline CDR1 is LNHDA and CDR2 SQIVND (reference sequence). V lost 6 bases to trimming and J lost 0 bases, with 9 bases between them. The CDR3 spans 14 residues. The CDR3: CASRPGNSGNTIYF. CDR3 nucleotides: TGTGCCAGTAGGCCAGGGAACTCTGGAAACACCATATATTTT. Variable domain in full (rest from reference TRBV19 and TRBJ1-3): DGGITQSPKYLFRKEGQNVTLSCEQNLNHDAMYWYRQDPGQGLRLIYYSQIVNDFQKGDIAEGYSVSREKKESFPLTVTSAQKNPTAFYLCASRPGNSGNTIYFGEGSWLTVV.

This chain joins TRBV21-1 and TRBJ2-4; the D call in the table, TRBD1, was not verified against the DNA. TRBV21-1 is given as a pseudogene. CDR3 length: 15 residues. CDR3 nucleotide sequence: TGTGCCAGAAGCACAGGGGGTATAGCCAAAAACATTCAGTACTTC. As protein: CARSTGGIAKNIQYF.

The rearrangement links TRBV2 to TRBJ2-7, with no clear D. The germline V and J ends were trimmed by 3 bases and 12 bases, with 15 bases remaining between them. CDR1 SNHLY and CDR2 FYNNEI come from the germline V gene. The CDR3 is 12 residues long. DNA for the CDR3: TGTGCCAGCAGTGATTTCGGTCGAGCTCTGTACTTC. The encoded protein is CASSDFGRALYF.